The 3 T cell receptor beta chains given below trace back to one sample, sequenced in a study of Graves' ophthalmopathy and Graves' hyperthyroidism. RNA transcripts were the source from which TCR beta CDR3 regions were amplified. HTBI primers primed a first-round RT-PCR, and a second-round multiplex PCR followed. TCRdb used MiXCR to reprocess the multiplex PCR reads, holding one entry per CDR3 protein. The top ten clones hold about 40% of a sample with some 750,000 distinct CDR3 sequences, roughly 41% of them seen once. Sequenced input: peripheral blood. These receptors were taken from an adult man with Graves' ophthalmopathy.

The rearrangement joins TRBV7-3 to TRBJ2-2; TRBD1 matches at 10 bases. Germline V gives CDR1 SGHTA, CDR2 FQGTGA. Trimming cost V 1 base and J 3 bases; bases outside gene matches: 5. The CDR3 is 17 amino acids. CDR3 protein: CASSLKSTGGYTGELFF. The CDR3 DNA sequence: TGTGCCAGCAGCTTAAAGTCGACAGGGGGCTACACCGGGGAGCTGTTTTTT.

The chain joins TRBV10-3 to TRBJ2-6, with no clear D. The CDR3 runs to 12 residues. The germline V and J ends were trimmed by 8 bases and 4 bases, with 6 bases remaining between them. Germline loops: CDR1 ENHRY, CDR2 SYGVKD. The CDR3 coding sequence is TGTGCCATCCGGTTGGGGGCCAACGTCCTGACTTTC. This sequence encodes CAIRLGANVLTF.

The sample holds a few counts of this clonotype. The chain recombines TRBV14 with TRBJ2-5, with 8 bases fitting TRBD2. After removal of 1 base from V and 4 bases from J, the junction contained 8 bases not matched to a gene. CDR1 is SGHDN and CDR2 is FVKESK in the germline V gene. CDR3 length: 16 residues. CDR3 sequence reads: CASSQGTRGAVETQYF. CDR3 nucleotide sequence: TGTGCCAGCAGCCAAGGCACGCGGGGGGCGGTAGAGACCCAGTACTTC.